This entry describes one T cell receptor beta chain. Its antigen is not known. The data derive from a study of T cell responses to AZD1222 COVID-19 vaccine. Study-level background: Doses given second, at about 4 or about 12 weeks, were pooled. Study-level findings and limits: Mostly white British, mostly female donors; authors suggested clonal diversity may be underestimated. Vaccine-associated CD4 TCRs spanned spike, dominant at 160-218 and 743-854.

Produced via immunoSEQ multiplex PCR; TCRdb's table is partial and in-frame only. The sample carries 150,000 to 200,000 clones, 85% to 95% recorded once. Trimming left V 4 bases short and J 6 bases short, with 18 bases between. CDR3 length: 16 residues. Germline V lookup: CDR1 LNHDA, CDR2 SQIVND (reference sequence). This sample comprised peripheral blood, obtained on day 0 of AZD1222 vaccination. The clonotype was recovered from an adult in good health. The V call is TRBV19, the J call TRBJ2-2; D possibly uses TRBD1 or TRBD2 (5 bases each). The CDR3, as DNA: TGTGCCAGTAGTAGGGCCGGGACCATGGAATCCGGGGAGCTGTTTTTT. It translates to CASSRAGTMESGELFF.